Listed below are T cell receptor beta chains from one sample, sequenced in a study of blood T cell repertoires in COVID-19. Clones were read by immunoSEQ multiplex PCR, and TCRdb kept only the in-frame ones, dropping some. Of about 340,000 clones listed, around 86% were seen once; the top ten hold about 4%. The sequenced material came from PBMCs or T cells enriched from blood (not recorded which). These receptors were obtained from a woman between 40 and 55 years old with acute COVID-19. Each CDR3 is given without its conserved first and last residue. Not all rows give a size; the values are once, few, many and, for expanded clones, a class.

J gene: TRBJ2-2
clone size: few
V gene: TRBV2
CDR3 protein: ASRRGLSTGELF

J gene: TRBJ2-1
clone size: NA
V gene: TRBV5-6
CDR3 protein: ASVGQKYNEQF

J gene: TRBJ1-4
clone size: NA
V gene: TRBV4-3
CDR3 protein: ASSPPGEIGEKLF

J gene: TRBJ2-2
clone size: few
V gene: TRBV7-8
CDR3 protein: ASSSTGGLVGELF

J gene: TRBJ1-1
clone size: NA
V gene: TRBV27
CDR3 protein: ASSSTGGYSEAF

J gene: TRBJ2-5
clone size: NA
V gene: TRBV7-9
CDR3 protein: ASSIGTGVLETQY

J gene: TRBJ2-2
clone size: NA
V gene: TRBV29-1
CDR3 protein: SVRRGAGELF

J gene: TRBJ1-1
clone size: NA
V gene: TRBV6-2/TRBV6-3
CDR3 protein: ASSRVSGRTEAF

J gene: TRBJ1-1
clone size: NA
V gene: TRBV18
CDR3 protein: ASSPFGGTVNTEAF

J gene: TRBJ2-3
clone size: NA
V gene: TRBV7-9
CDR3 protein: ASSLALAGGSDTQY